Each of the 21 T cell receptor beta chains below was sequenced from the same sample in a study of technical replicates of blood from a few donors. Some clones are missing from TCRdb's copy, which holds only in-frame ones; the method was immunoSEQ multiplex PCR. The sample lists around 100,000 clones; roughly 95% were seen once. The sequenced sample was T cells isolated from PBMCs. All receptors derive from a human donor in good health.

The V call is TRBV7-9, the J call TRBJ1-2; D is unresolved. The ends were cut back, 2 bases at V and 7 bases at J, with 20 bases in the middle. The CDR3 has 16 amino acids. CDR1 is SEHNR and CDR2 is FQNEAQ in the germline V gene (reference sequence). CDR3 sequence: CASSLSPSRPPTGYTF. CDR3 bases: TGTGCCAGCAGCTTATCGCCCAGCAGGCCTCCTACTGGCTACACCTTC. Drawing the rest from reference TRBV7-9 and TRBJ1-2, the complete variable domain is DTGVSQNPRHKITKRGQNVTFRCDPISEHNRLYWYRQTLGQGPEFLTYFQNEAQLEKSRLLSDRFSAERPKGSFSTLEIQRTEQGDSAMYLCASSLSPSRPPTGYTFGSGTRLTVV.

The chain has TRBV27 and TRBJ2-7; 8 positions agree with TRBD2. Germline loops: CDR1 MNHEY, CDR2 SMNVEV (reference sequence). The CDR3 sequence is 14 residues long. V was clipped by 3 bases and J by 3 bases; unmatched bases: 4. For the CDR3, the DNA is TGTGCCAGCAGTTTCGGTCTAGCGGGCTACGAGCAGTACTTC. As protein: CASSFGLAGYEQYF.

The CDR3 spells CASRSGGTDTQYF. In nucleotides, the CDR3 is TGCGCCAGCAGAAGCGGGGGAACAGATACGCAGTATTTT. The rearrangement links TRBV5-1 to TRBJ2-3; TRBD2 aligns across 8 bases. The CDR3 covers 13 residues. Germline V gene lookup returns CDR1 SGHRS and CDR2 YFSETQ. J gave up 3 bases and V 5 bases, and 2 bases lay outside the gene matches.

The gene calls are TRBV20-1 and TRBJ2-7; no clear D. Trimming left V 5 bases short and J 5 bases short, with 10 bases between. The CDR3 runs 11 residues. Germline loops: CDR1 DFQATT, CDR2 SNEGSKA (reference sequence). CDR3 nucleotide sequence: TGCAGTGCTGCGGCCCCGAACGAGCAGTACTTC. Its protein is CSAAAPNEQYF.

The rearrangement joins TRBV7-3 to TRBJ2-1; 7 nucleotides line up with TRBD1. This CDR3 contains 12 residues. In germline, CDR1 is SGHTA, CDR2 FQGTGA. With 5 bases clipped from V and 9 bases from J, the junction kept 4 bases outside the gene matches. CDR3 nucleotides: TGTGCCAGCAGCGAACAGGGGAGTGAGCAGTTCTTC. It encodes CASSEQGSEQFF. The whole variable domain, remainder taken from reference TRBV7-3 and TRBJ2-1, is GAGVSQTPSNKVTEKGKYVELRCDPISGHTALYWYRQSLGQGPEFLIYFQGTGAADDSGLPNDRFFAVRPEGSVSTLKIQRTERGDSAVYLCASSEQGSEQFFGPGTRLTVL.

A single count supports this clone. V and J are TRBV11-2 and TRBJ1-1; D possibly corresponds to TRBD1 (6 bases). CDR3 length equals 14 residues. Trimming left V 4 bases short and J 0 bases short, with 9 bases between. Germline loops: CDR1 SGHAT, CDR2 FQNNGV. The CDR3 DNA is TGTGCCAGCAGCTGGGGGCGAATGAACACTGAAGCTTTCTTT. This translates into CASSWGRMNTEAFF.

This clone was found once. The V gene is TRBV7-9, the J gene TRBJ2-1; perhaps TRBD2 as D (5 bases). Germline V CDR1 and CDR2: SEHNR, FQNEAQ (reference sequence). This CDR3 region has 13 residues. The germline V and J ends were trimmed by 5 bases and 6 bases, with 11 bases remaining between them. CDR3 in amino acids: CASSQRLSNEQFF. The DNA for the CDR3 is TGTGCCAGCAGCCAAAGACTATCCAATGAGCAGTTCTTC.

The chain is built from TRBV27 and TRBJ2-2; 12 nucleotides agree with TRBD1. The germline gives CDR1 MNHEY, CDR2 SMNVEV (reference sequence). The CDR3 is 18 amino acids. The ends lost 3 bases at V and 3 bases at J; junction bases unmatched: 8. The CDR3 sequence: CASSFRDRGPRDTGELFF. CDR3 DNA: TGTGCCAGCAGTTTCCGGGACAGGGGGCCCCGGGACACCGGGGAGCTGTTTTTT.

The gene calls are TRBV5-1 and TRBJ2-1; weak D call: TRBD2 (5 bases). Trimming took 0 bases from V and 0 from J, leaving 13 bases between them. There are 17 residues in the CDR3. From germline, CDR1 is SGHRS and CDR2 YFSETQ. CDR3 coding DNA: TGCGCCAGCAGCTTGGTATTGGCGGGCTTCTCCTACAATGAGCAGTTCTTC. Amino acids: CASSLVLAGFSYNEQFF. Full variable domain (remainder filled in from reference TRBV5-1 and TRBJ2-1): KAGVTQTPRYLIKTRGQQVTLSCSPISGHRSVSWYQQTPGQGLQFLFEYFSETQRNKGNFPGRFSGRQFSNSRSEMNVSTLELGDSALYLCASSLVLAGFSYNEQFFGPGTRLTVL.

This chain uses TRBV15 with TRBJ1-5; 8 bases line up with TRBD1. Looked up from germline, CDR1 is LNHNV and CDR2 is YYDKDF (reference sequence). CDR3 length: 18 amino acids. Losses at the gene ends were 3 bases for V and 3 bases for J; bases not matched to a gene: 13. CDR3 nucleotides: TGTGCCACCAGCAGGGACAGGGAGGCGATCGTTAACAATCAGCCCCAGCATTTT. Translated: CATSRDREAIVNNQPQHF.

The CDR3 here is CASSPALNEQFF. The CDR3 DNA is TGTGCCAGCTCACCGGCCCTGAATGAGCAGTTCTTC. This chain links TRBV18 with TRBJ2-1; D is uncertain. Germline CDR1 KGHSH, CDR2 LQKENI. The ends were cut back, 3 bases at V and 7 bases at J, with 7 bases in the middle. The CDR3 consists of 12 residues.

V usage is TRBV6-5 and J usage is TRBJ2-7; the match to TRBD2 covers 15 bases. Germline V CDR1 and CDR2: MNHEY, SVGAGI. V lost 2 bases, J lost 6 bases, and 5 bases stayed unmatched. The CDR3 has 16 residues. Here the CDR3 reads CASSYGGLAGGPEQYF. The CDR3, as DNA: TGTGCCAGCAGTTACGGAGGACTAGCGGGAGGGCCCGAGCAGTACTTC.

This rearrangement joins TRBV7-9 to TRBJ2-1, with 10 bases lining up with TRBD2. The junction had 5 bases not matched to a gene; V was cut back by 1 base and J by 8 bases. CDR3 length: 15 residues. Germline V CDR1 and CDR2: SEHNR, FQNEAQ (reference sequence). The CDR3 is CASSLVAGGTDEQFF. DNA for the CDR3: TGTGCCAGCAGCTTAGTAGCGGGAGGCACCGATGAGCAGTTCTTC.

CDR3 nucleotides: TGTGCCACCAGCAGAGATCCAGGGCGCTACACCTTC. Protein product: CATSRDPGRYTF. V is TRBV15 and J is TRBJ1-2; possible D gene TRBD1, 5 bases. The CDR3 contains 12 residues. With 0 bases removed from V and 9 bases from J, the gap between germline ends came to 8 bases. Germline V gene lookup returns CDR1 LNHNV and CDR2 YYDKDF (reference sequence).

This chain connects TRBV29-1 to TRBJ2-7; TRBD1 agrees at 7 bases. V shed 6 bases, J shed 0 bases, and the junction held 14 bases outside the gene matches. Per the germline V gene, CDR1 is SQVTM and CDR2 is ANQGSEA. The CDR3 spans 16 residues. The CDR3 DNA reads TGCAGCGTGGGCCGTCTGGGACAGCTCAACTCCTACGAGCAGTACTTC. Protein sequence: CSVGRLGQLNSYEQYF.

The CDR3 protein is CASSLSSGLYYGYTF. Written as DNA, the CDR3 is TGTGCCAGCAGTTTATCCTCGGGGTTATACTATGGCTACACCTTC. The chain links TRBV27 to TRBJ1-2; D gene ambiguous. V shed 0 bases and J shed 3 bases, with 11 bases lying between them. The CDR3 spans 15 residues. Per germline, CDR1 MNHEY and CDR2 SMNVEV (reference sequence).

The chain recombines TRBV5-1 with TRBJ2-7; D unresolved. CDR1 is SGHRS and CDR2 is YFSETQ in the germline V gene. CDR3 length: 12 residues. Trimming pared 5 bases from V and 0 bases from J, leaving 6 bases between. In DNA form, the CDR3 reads TGCGCCAGCAGGGCCAGCTCCTACGAGCAGTACTTC. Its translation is CASRASSYEQYF.

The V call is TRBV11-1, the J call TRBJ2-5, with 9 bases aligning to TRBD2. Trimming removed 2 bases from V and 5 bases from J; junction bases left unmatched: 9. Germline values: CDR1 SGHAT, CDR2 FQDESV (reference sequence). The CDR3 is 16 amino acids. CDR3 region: CASSLFLAGDGETQYF. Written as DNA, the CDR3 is TGTGCCAGCAGCTTATTCTTAGCGGGAGACGGGGAGACCCAGTACTTC.

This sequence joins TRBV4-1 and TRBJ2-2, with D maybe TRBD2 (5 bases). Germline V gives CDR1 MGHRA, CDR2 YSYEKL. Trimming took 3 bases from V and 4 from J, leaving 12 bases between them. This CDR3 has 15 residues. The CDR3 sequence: CASSHQDRGTGELFF. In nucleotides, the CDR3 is TGCGCCAGCAGCCACCAGGACCGGGGCACCGGGGAGCTGTTTTTT.

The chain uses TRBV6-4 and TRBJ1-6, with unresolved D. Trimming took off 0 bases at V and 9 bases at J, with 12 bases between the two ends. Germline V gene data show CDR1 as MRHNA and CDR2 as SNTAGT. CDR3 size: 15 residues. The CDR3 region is CASSDSYSRSSPLHF. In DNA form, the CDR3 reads TGTGCCAGCAGTGACTCGTACAGTAGAAGTTCACCCCTCCACTTT.

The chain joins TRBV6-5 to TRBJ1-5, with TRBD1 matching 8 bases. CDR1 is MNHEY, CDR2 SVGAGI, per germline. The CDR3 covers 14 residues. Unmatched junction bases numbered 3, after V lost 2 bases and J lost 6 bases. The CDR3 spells CASSYGQGTQPQHF. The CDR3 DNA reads TGTGCCAGCAGTTACGGACAGGGAACTCAGCCCCAGCATTTT.